The 24 T cell receptor beta chains presented below share a single source sample, sequenced in a study of CD8 T cell repertoires and HIV-1 epitope variants. Assay used: immunoSEQ multiplex PCR; TCRdb lists only in-frame clones, some missing. This sample has 80,000 to 95,000 clones, with roughly four fifths found just once. Sequenced sample: uncultured baseline CD8+ T cells from peripheral blood mononuclear cells (PBMCs). These receptors all stem from a male donor with HIV.

In this sample, this clone turned up a few times. The chain combines TRBV14 with TRBJ1-2; TRBD1 agrees at 7 bases. The CDR3 runs 14 residues. The germline CDR1 and CDR2 sequences are SGHDN and FVKESK. After removal of 0 bases from V and 7 bases from J, the junction contained 5 bases not matched to a gene. CDR3 sequence (DNA): TGTGCCAGCAGCCAAGAGAGCAGGGGGGCTGGCTACACCTTC. Translated, it gives CASSQESRGAGYTF. Full variable domain (remainder filled in from reference TRBV14 and TRBJ1-2): EAGVTQFPSHSVIEKGQTVTLRCDPISGHDNLYWYRRVMGKEIKFLLHFVKESKQDESGMPNNRFLAERTGGTYSTLKVQPAELEDSGVYFCASSQESRGAGYTFGSGTRLTVV.

The V gene is TRBV2, the J gene TRBJ1-6; D is possibly TRBD1 (6 bases). Germline V gene sequence: CDR1 SNHLY, CDR2 FYNNEI. The CDR3 spans 16 residues. V gave up 2 bases and J gave up 7 bases, with 15 bases separating them. CDR3 coding DNA: TGTGCCAGCAGTGAACTCGGCAGGGGTCGGAATTCACCCCTCCACTTT. Residues: CASSELGRGRNSPLHF.

This clone was seen only a few times. V and J are TRBV28 and TRBJ1-2; TRBD1 agrees at 11 bases. Germline trimming cut 5 bases from V and 8 bases from J; bases unmatched to any gene: 10. This CDR3 region has 15 residues. Germline lookup yields CDR1 MDHEN and CDR2 SYDVKM. The CDR3, as DNA: TGTGCCAGCAGTGACCGGACAGGGGGCGCGGAAGGCTACACCTTC. It is translated as CASSDRTGGAEGYTF.

The chain employs TRBV6-5 and TRBJ2-3; 8 positions match TRBD1. The trim removed 6 bases at V and 1 base at J, leaving 3 bases unmatched. The CDR3 runs to 14 residues. CDR1 and CDR2 (germline): MNHEY, SVGAGI. The CDR3 DNA follows: TGTGCCAGCAGCCCGACAGGGGGCACAGATACGCAGTATTTT. It specifies CASSPTGGTDTQYF.

A single count supports this clone. V and J are TRBV19 and TRBJ1-1; D gene ambiguous. Per the germline V gene, CDR1 is LNHDA and CDR2 is SQIVND (reference sequence). V lost 0 bases and J lost 0, with 11 bases in between. The CDR3 sequence is 16 residues long. CDR3: CASSIDRPGLNTEAFF. As DNA, the CDR3 is TGTGCCAGTAGTATAGATCGTCCGGGATTGAACACTGAAGCTTTCTTT.

Concerning this clone: In the same sample, other DNA sequences code for this CDR3. The chain employs TRBV7-2 and TRBJ2-7; possibly TRBD2 for D (5 bases). The CDR3 is 12 residues long. Trimming removed 5 bases from V and 6 bases from J, with 11 bases in between. Germline loops: CDR1 SGHTA, CDR2 FQGNSA. CDR3 loop: CASSLGLVEQYF. As DNA, the CDR3 is TGTGCCAGCAGCCTCGGACTTGTCGAGCAGTACTTC.

The chain employs TRBV4-1 and TRBJ2-6; tentatively, D is TRBD1 (6 bases). CDR3 length equals 18 residues. V lost 1 base and J 0 bases, leaving 13 bases between the germline ends. Germline CDR1 is MGHRA and CDR2 is YSYEKL. CDR3 loop: CASSQGGTRSSGANVLTF. CDR3 bases: TGCGCCAGCAGCCAAGGTGGGACACGAAGCTCTGGGGCCAACGTCCTGACTTTC.

The chain uses TRBV5-6 and TRBJ2-5; D unresolved. The germline V gene encodes CDR1 SGHDT and CDR2 YYEEEE. This CDR3 region has 17 residues. Trimming took off 6 bases at V and 0 bases at J, with 21 bases between the two ends. CDR3 in amino acids: CASKILKVSSYQETQYF. The DNA of the CDR3 is TGTGCCAGCAAAATCCTGAAGGTTAGCTCGTACCAAGAGACCCAGTACTTC.

This clone was recorded once. The V gene is TRBV18, the J gene TRBJ1-1; D gene uncertain. This CDR3 contains 13 residues. Germline CDR1 reads KGHSH; CDR2 reads LQKENI. With 7 bases removed from V and 1 base from J, the gap between germline ends came to 10 bases. The CDR3 is CASLRTENTEAFF. The CDR3 DNA is TGTGCCAGCTTGCGGACGGAGAACACTGAAGCTTTCTTT.

The chain is built from TRBV11-3 and TRBJ2-7; D is ambiguous. The CDR3 extends over 13 amino acids. Germline values: CDR1 SGHNT, CDR2 YENEEA. V shed 1 base and J shed 4 bases, with 8 bases lying between them. DNA for the CDR3: TGTGCCAGCAGCTTAGGACAAAAATACGAGCAGTACTTC. This codes for CASSLGQKYEQYF. Full variable domain (rest looked up from reference TRBV11-3 and TRBJ2-7): EAGVVQSPRYKIIEKKQPVAFWCNPISGHNTLYWYLQNLGQGPELLIRYENEEAVDDSQLPKDRFSAERLKGVDSTLKIQPAELGDSAVYLCASSLGQKYEQYFGPGTRLTVT.

The rearrangement uses TRBV27 and TRBJ2-5; TRBD1 might be the D (6 bases). The germline gives CDR1 MNHEY, CDR2 SMNVEV (reference sequence). CDR3 length equals 15 residues. V lost 7 bases to trimming and J lost 2 bases, with 17 bases between them. DNA for the CDR3: TGTGCCAGCACTCCTTCCGGACAGAGACAAGAGACCCAGTACTTC. Translation gives CASTPSGQRQETQYF.

The chain couples TRBV5-1 to TRBJ2-7, with TRBD2 matching over 14 bases. CDR1 SGHRS and CDR2 YFSETQ come from the germline V gene. Germline trimming cut 4 bases from V and 5 bases from J; bases unmatched to any gene: 14. This CDR3 comprises 18 residues. CDR3 bases: TGCGCCAGCAGCCGAGGACTAGCGGGAGGAGTTGCCGCGAACGAGCAGTACTTC. Translation gives CASSRGLAGGVAANEQYF.

The rearrangement uses TRBV4-2 and TRBJ2-5; TRBD2 matches 7 bases. CDR3 size: 14 residues. The J segment lost 0 bases and the V segment lost 5 bases, leaving 3 bases of the junction unmatched. Germline V gene lookup returns CDR1 LGHNA and CDR2 YNFKEQ. The CDR3 DNA follows: TGTGCCAGCAGCGCGGGAGAGGACCAAGAGACCCAGTACTTC. Translated, it gives CASSAGEDQETQYF.

J is TRBJ2-2 and V is TRBV19; 8 positions agree with TRBD2. V trimming: 1 base; J trimming: 7 bases; junction bases outside the gene matches: 5. This CDR3 has 15 residues. The germline V gene has CDR1 LNHDA and CDR2 SQIVND (reference sequence). The CDR3 nucleotides read TGTGCCAGTAGTATAGCCACTAGCGGACGCGGGGAGCTGTTTTTT. Protein sequence: CASSIATSGRGELFF.

The sample holds a few counts of this clone. This chain connects TRBV7-2 to TRBJ1-2; the D is unclear. Germline V lookup: CDR1 SGHTA, CDR2 FQGNSA. V lost 5 bases, J lost 6 bases, and 13 bases lay in between. The CDR3 totals 13 residues. The CDR3 sequence is CASSPVAQHGYTF. The CDR3 DNA is TGTGCCAGCAGCCCCGTCGCACAGCATGGCTACACCTTC.

The rearrangement joins TRBV29-1 to TRBJ2-1; D perhaps matches TRBD2 (5 bases). The CDR3 is made up of 17 amino acids. Trimming shortened V by 1 base and J by 0 bases, and 16 bases separated the two germline ends. The germline V gene has CDR1 SQVTM and CDR2 ANQGSEA. The CDR3 protein is CSVEGAGGFSSYNEQFF. CDR3 DNA: TGCAGCGTTGAAGGGGCCGGCGGGTTTAGCTCCTACAATGAGCAGTTCTTC.

V usage is TRBV29-1 and J usage is TRBJ2-1; perhaps TRBD1 as D (6 bases). The CDR3 is made up of 11 amino acids. The V gene lost 7 bases and the J gene lost 9 bases, with 13 bases spanning the gap. Germline loops: CDR1 SQVTM, CDR2 ANQGSEA. The DNA of the CDR3 is TGCAGCGGTATAACAGGGCCTGAGCAGTTCTTC. Translating gives CSGITGPEQFF.

V is TRBV7-3 and J is TRBJ2-3; D gene uncertain. Germline lookup yields CDR1 SGHTA and CDR2 FQGTGA. This CDR3 has 15 amino acids. Trimming cost V 4 bases and J 2 bases, with 13 bases left between them. CDR3 residues: CASSSLGRHTDTQYF. The CDR3 DNA reads TGTGCCAGCAGCTCTCTAGGTCGGCACACAGATACGCAGTATTTT. Using reference TRBV7-3 and TRBJ2-3 for the parts outside the CDR3, the full variable domain is GAGVSQTPSNKVTEKGKYVELRCDPISGHTALYWYRQSLGQGPEFLIYFQGTGAADDSGLPNDRFFAVRPEGSVSTLKIQRTERGDSAVYLCASSSLGRHTDTQYFGPGTRLTVL.

The V call is TRBV19, the J call TRBJ1-3; D remains ambiguous. This CDR3 is built from 15 residues. Trimming left V 0 bases short and J 1 base short, with 7 bases between. Germline V CDR1 and CDR2: LNHDA, SQIVND (reference sequence). This CDR3 reads CASSIDLESGNTIYF. CDR3 bases: TGTGCCAGTAGTATAGATTTGGAGTCTGGAAACACCATATATTTT.

This CDR3 reads CASSSGRKNIQYF. The CDR3 nucleotides read TGTGCCAGCAGTTCAGGGCGAAAAAACATTCAGTACTTC. The chain links TRBV6-5 to TRBJ2-4, with a weak D call TRBD1 (5 bases). Germline values: CDR1 MNHEY, CDR2 SVGAGI. V lost 4 bases and J 4 bases, leaving 8 bases between the germline ends. The CDR3 consists of 13 residues.

The rearrangement joins TRBV7-2 to TRBJ2-5; TRBD2 agrees at 15 bases. Germline values: CDR1 SGHTA, CDR2 FQGNSA. This CDR3 is built from 15 residues. J lost 5 bases, V lost 3 bases, and 1 base had no gene match. CDR3 protein: CASSLGTSGGETQYF. DNA for the CDR3: TGTGCCAGCAGCTTGGGGACTAGCGGGGGGGAGACCCAGTACTTC.

This sequence joins TRBV6-5 and TRBJ2-2, with D tentatively TRBD1 (7 bases). The CDR3 has 15 amino acids. Germline CDR1 is MNHEY and CDR2 is SVGAGI. V was clipped by 2 bases and J by 4 bases, with 11 bases between them. CDR3 nucleotides: TGTGCCAGCAGTTACGGGCAGGGGGGCACCGGGGAGCTGTTTTTT. It translates to CASSYGQGGTGELFF.

The chain has TRBV19 and TRBJ2-7, with a tentative D call TRBD1 (6 bases). The CDR3 extends over 12 amino acids. The V end lost 5 bases, the J end lost 6 bases, and 11 bases lay between the germline ends. Per the germline V gene, CDR1 is LNHDA and CDR2 is SQIVND (reference sequence). The CDR3 is CASSPTRGEQYF. As DNA, the CDR3 is TGTGCCAGTAGTCCCACCAGGGGCGAGCAGTACTTC. The entire variable domain, with the rest obtained from reference TRBV19 and TRBJ2-7, is as follows: DGGITQSPKYLFRKEGQNVTLSCEQNLNHDAMYWYRQDPGQGLRLIYYSQIVNDFQKGDIAEGYSVSREKKESFPLTVTSAQKNPTAFYLCASSPTRGEQYFGPGTRLTVT.

The chain recombines TRBV9 with TRBJ2-3; TRBD1 agrees at 7 bases. The V and J ends lost 1 base and 4 bases, in that order; junction bases with no gene match: 3. From germline, CDR1 is SGDLS and CDR2 YYNGEE. CDR3 length: 14 amino acids. The CDR3 nucleotides read TGTGCCAGCAGCGTATCCCAGGGGGCAGATACGCAGTATTTT. Protein product: CASSVSQGADTQYF. Full variable domain (missing parts from reference TRBV9 and TRBJ2-3): DSGVTQTPKHLITATGQRVTLRCSPRSGDLSVYWYQQSLDQGLQFLIQYYNGEERAKGNILERFSAQQFPDLHSELNLSSLELGDSALYFCASSVSQGADTQYFGPGTRLTVL.